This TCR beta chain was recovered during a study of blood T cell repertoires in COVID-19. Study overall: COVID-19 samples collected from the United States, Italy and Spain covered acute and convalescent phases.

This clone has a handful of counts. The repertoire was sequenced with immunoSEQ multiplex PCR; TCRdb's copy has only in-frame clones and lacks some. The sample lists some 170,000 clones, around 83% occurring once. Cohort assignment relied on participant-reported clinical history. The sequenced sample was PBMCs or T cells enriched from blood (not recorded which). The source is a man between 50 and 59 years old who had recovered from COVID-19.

CDR3 residues: CASSFSTGGDEQFF. The CDR3 DNA reads TGTGCCAGCAGTTTTTCCACAGGGGGTGATGAGCAGTTCTTC. The genes are TRBV27 and TRBJ2-1; 8 nucleotides align to TRBD1. CDR3 size: 14 residues. The J segment lost 8 bases and the V segment lost 3 bases, leaving 6 bases of the junction unmatched. From germline, CDR1 is MNHEY and CDR2 SMNVEV (reference sequence).